Listed below are T cell receptor beta chains from one sample, sequenced in a study of graft-versus-host responses after intestinal transplantation. TCRdb's table, derived via immunoSEQ multiplex PCR, lists solely in-frame clones and lacks some. This sample has roughly 28,000 clones; roughly 93% occur once, and the top ten carry 0.72%. The source was PBMCs, collected about ten weeks after intestinal transplant. The origin of the receptors is a human patient who received an intestinal transplant, so some T cells may come from the graft donor. Both conserved end residues are part of each CDR3. Each record gives: J gene, clone size, V gene, D gene, CDR3 DNA, CDR3 protein. D genes are given only for firm matches. Clone size is given for some rows only: seen once, a few or many times, or a class if the clone is expanded.

j_gene: TRBJ2-1; abundance: once; v_gene: TRBV4-2; d_gene: TRBD1; CDR3nt: TGTGCCAGCAGCCAAGAATACAGGGGCTACTACAATGAGCAGTTCTTC; CDR3aa: CASSQEYRGYYNEQFF
j_gene: TRBJ1-6; abundance: NA; v_gene: TRBV11-3; d_gene: NA; CDR3nt: TGTGCCAGCAGCTTAGTGGTAAGTACCGCTATGAGTAATTCACCCCTCCACTTT; CDR3aa: CASSLVVSTAMSNSPLHF
j_gene: TRBJ2-4; abundance: once; v_gene: TRBV14; d_gene: NA; CDR3nt: TGTGCCAGCAGCCTAAACGGGGACTTC; CDR3aa: CASSLNGDF
j_gene: TRBJ2-2; abundance: NA; v_gene: TRBV2; d_gene: NA; CDR3nt: TGTGCCAGCAGGAGGGACCCCACCCACACCGGGGAGCTGTTTTTT; CDR3aa: CASRRDPTHTGELFF
j_gene: TRBJ1-3; abundance: NA; v_gene: TRBV11-3; d_gene: NA; CDR3nt: TGTGCCAGCAGCTTAGAGGTTGGGCCTGGAAACACCATATATTTT; CDR3aa: CASSLEVGPGNTIYF
j_gene: TRBJ1-2; abundance: once; v_gene: TRBV6-5; d_gene: NA; CDR3nt: TGTGCCAGCAGTGAAGCCTGGGCTGGCTACACCTTC; CDR3aa: CASSEAWAGYTF
j_gene: TRBJ1-2; abundance: NA; v_gene: TRBV29-1; d_gene: TRBD1; CDR3nt: TGCAGCGTTGAGACAGGGGGATCGGACTATGGCTACACCTTC; CDR3aa: CSVETGGSDYGYTF
j_gene: TRBJ2-7; abundance: NA; v_gene: TRBV4-1; d_gene: TRBD2; CDR3nt: TGCGCCAGCAGCCAGCCGAGCGGGGCCGTCTCCTACGAGCAGTACTTC; CDR3aa: CASSQPSGAVSYEQYF
j_gene: TRBJ2-5; abundance: NA; v_gene: TRBV1; d_gene: NA; CDR3nt: TGCACCAGCAGCCAAGATCCCCTAGCGGGAAAAGAGACCCAGTACTTC; CDR3aa: CTSSQDPLAGKETQYF
j_gene: TRBJ2-5; abundance: NA; v_gene: TRBV30; d_gene: NA; CDR3nt: TGTGCCTGGAGCGGATTATACGGGGGGCACCAAGAGACCCAGTACTTC; CDR3aa: CAWSGLYGGHQETQYF
j_gene: TRBJ1-4; abundance: NA; v_gene: TRBV6-5; d_gene: TRBD1; CDR3nt: TGTGCCAGCAGTTACTGGACAGGGGAAAAACTGTTTTTT; CDR3aa: CASSYWTGEKLFF
j_gene: TRBJ1-6; abundance: NA; v_gene: TRBV5-1; d_gene: NA; CDR3nt: TGCGCCAGCAGCTTGGTCCCAGGGGAAAATTCACCCCTCCACTTT; CDR3aa: CASSLVPGENSPLHF
j_gene: TRBJ2-7; abundance: NA; v_gene: TRBV5-1; d_gene: NA; CDR3nt: TGCGCCAGCAGCTTGGAGGGGACAAGCAGCAACGAGCAGTACTTC; CDR3aa: CASSLEGTSSNEQYF
j_gene: TRBJ1-2; abundance: NA; v_gene: TRBV6-6; d_gene: NA; CDR3nt: TGTGCCAGCAGTTACTCATCCGCATGGGATGGCTACACCTTC; CDR3aa: CASSYSSAWDGYTF
j_gene: TRBJ2-7; abundance: NA; v_gene: TRBV7-9; d_gene: TRBD1; CDR3nt: TGTGCCAGCAGCGGAATGGGACAGGGATTTGGAGGGGGCGAGCAGTACTTC; CDR3aa: CASSGMGQGFGGGEQYF
j_gene: TRBJ2-1; abundance: once; v_gene: TRBV11-2; d_gene: TRBD2; CDR3nt: TGTGCCAGCAGCTCCACACCCCAACCAGCGGGAGCTTACAATGAGCAGTTCTTC; CDR3aa: CASSSTPQPAGAYNEQFF
j_gene: TRBJ1-1; abundance: NA; v_gene: TRBV11-2; d_gene: NA; CDR3nt: TGTGCCAGCAGCTTAGAACCGGGACAGAACACTGAAGCTTTCTTT; CDR3aa: CASSLEPGQNTEAFF
j_gene: TRBJ2-5; abundance: NA; v_gene: TRBV5-1; d_gene: NA; CDR3nt: TGCGCCAGCAGCTTGGCGACAGCTGCAGAGACCCAGTACTTC; CDR3aa: CASSLATAAETQYF
j_gene: TRBJ1-1; abundance: NA; v_gene: TRBV7-2; d_gene: NA; CDR3nt: TGTGCCAGCAGCTTCGGCACTGAAGCTTTCTTT; CDR3aa: CASSFGTEAFF
j_gene: TRBJ1-5; abundance: NA; v_gene: TRBV19; d_gene: NA; CDR3nt: TGTGCCAGTAGTATAGGTGCAGTAAGAGAGCCCCAGCATTTT; CDR3aa: CASSIGAVREPQHF
j_gene: TRBJ1-1; abundance: NA; v_gene: TRBV28; d_gene: TRBD1; CDR3nt: TGTGCCAGCAGTCGACAGGGGTACACTGAAGCTTTCTTT; CDR3aa: CASSRQGYTEAFF
j_gene: TRBJ1-2; abundance: NA; v_gene: TRBV19; d_gene: NA; CDR3nt: TGTGCCAGTAGCCGGGGACCTGGCTACACCTTC; CDR3aa: CASSRGPGYTF
j_gene: TRBJ2-7; abundance: once; v_gene: TRBV5-8; d_gene: NA; CDR3nt: TGTGCCAGCGGGGGTGACGAGCAGTACTTC; CDR3aa: CASGGDEQYF
j_gene: TRBJ1-3; abundance: NA; v_gene: TRBV11-2; d_gene: NA; CDR3nt: TGTGCCAGCAGCTCACCCTTAGGAGAGCTTGGAAACACCATATATTTT; CDR3aa: CASSSPLGELGNTIYF
j_gene: TRBJ2-3; abundance: NA; v_gene: TRBV7-9; d_gene: NA; CDR3nt: TGTGCCAGCAGATCCGGGGCGTCTAGCACAGATACGCAGTATTTT; CDR3aa: CASRSGASSTDTQYF
j_gene: TRBJ1-6; abundance: NA; v_gene: TRBV6-5; d_gene: NA; CDR3nt: TGTGCCAGCAGTTCTATTACCGACAGGCATTCACCCCTCCACTTT; CDR3aa: CASSSITDRHSPLHF
j_gene: TRBJ1-3; abundance: NA; v_gene: TRBV15; d_gene: NA; CDR3nt: TGTGCCACCAGCAGAGAGTCGACAGTAGGAAACACCATATATTTT; CDR3aa: CATSRESTVGNTIYF
j_gene: TRBJ2-7; abundance: NA; v_gene: TRBV6-5; d_gene: NA; CDR3nt: TGTGCCAGCAGTTCATATTCGGAGCAGTACTTC; CDR3aa: CASSSYSEQYF
j_gene: TRBJ1-3; abundance: NA; v_gene: TRBV2; d_gene: TRBD1; CDR3nt: TGTGCCAGCAGGACAGGGGGCAGAAACACCATATATTTT; CDR3aa: CASRTGGRNTIYF
j_gene: TRBJ2-1; abundance: NA; v_gene: TRBV19; d_gene: NA; CDR3nt: TGTGCCAGTACCTGGCTAACTGAGCAGTTCTTC; CDR3aa: CASTWLTEQFF
j_gene: TRBJ2-7; abundance: NA; v_gene: TRBV12-5; d_gene: TRBD2; CDR3nt: TGTGCTAGTGGTTTGGTACCTATTAGACTAGCGGGGGGGCAATGGCCCTACGAGCAGTACTTC; CDR3aa: CASGLVPIRLAGGQWPYEQYF
j_gene: TRBJ2-1; abundance: once; v_gene: TRBV15; d_gene: TRBD2; CDR3nt: TGTGCCACCAGCCCGACTAGCGGGAGCTCCTACAATGAGCAGTTCTTC; CDR3aa: CATSPTSGSSYNEQFF
j_gene: TRBJ2-7; abundance: NA; v_gene: TRBV5-1; d_gene: NA; CDR3nt: TGCGCCAGCAGCTTGGGGCTTGGAGGGGCGACCTACGAGCAGTACTTC; CDR3aa: CASSLGLGGATYEQYF
j_gene: TRBJ1-2; abundance: NA; v_gene: TRBV4-3; d_gene: NA; CDR3nt: TGCGCCAGCAGCCAATCGGACTATGGCTACACCTTC; CDR3aa: CASSQSDYGYTF
j_gene: TRBJ2-7; abundance: NA; v_gene: TRBV27; d_gene: NA; CDR3nt: TGTGCCAGCAGTTTAGGAGGGGACACCTACGAGCAGTACTTC; CDR3aa: CASSLGGDTYEQYF
j_gene: TRBJ2-7; abundance: NA; v_gene: TRBV7-8; d_gene: NA; CDR3nt: TGTGCCAGCAGCCACTTACAGGTCGAGGGTTACGAGCAGTACTTC; CDR3aa: CASSHLQVEGYEQYF
j_gene: TRBJ1-4; abundance: NA; v_gene: TRBV9; d_gene: TRBD1; CDR3nt: TGTGCCAGCAGCGCCCGGGACAGCGGAAATGAAAAACTGTTTTTT; CDR3aa: CASSARDSGNEKLFF
j_gene: TRBJ2-5; abundance: NA; v_gene: TRBV7-4; d_gene: TRBD2; CDR3nt: TGTGCCAGCAGCTCCGACCAGGAAGCGGGAGGGTATGAGACCCAGTACTTC; CDR3aa: CASSSDQEAGGYETQYF
j_gene: TRBJ2-7; abundance: NA; v_gene: TRBV4-3; d_gene: NA; CDR3nt: TGCGCCAGCAGCCAAGAAAGAAGCGGGTCCTACGAGCAGTACTTC; CDR3aa: CASSQERSGSYEQYF
j_gene: TRBJ1-3; abundance: NA; v_gene: TRBV4-3; d_gene: TRBD1; CDR3nt: TGCGCCAGCAGCCAGGGACAGGGGGCGTCTGGAAACACCATATATTTT; CDR3aa: CASSQGQGASGNTIYF